This paragraph covers one T cell receptor (beta chain) sequence. Its recognized antigen is unknown. Base quality data are lacking; no much larger clone is found one base away. The immunoSEQ Assay, a bias-controlled multiplex PCR, was used to amplify TCRbeta CDR3 regions from genomic DNA. The source study handled its data this way. The number of nucleated cells in each sample was estimated by amplification of reference gene primers within the assay. Sequence reads were collapsed and filtered to measure the absolute abundance of every unique TCRbeta CDR3 rearrangement. For each sample, productive Simpson clonality was calculated by taking the square root of Simpson's diversity index across productive rearrangements. TCRdb carries this immuneACCESS record with in-frame sequences only. Its versions omit some clonotypes, under half of them owing to an unresolved V gene in the studies checked, with the rest unexplained. V and J calls and clone size come straight from that table; D and trimming were deduced from the DNA. This sample gives approximately 150,000 clones in total; just under 85% of them show up just once. The top ten hold 3% to 3.5% of the sample.

Looking up the germline V gene yields CDR1 SGDLS and CDR2 YYNGEE. V trim: 0 bases; J trim: 5 bases; unmatched bases: 2. The CDR3 has 14 amino acids, counting the end cysteine and phenylalanine. Here the CDR3 DNA is all that survives: 42 bases in frame from base 1. The source of the sample is a study of blood T cell repertoires in COVID-19 (dated by TCRdb to the early 2020s). In terms of the full investigation: Samples covering the acute and convalescent phases of COVID-19 were provided by collaborators in the United States, Italy and Spain. The material from the prospective study consisted of cDNA or gDNA derived from T cells, B-cell-depleted T cells, or PBMCs. Deeply sampled blood TCRbeta repertoires from subjects exposed to, actively infected with, or recovered from COVID-19 were included in the dataset. A freely available public database, intended as a resource for researchers studying the immune response to SARS-CoV-2, is where the repertoires were released. Samples came from the ongoing ImmuneRACE study (first 160 participants) plus 1,254 subjects from 6 global collaborators. A de-identified subject ID, COVID-19 status, age in years and sex were almost always included in the sample metadata. HLA class I and class II types, where available, came from metadata supplied by the sample provider rather than from assay-based typing.

Participants in the prospective study were aged 18 to 89 years, lived in some 24 United States geographic areas, and enrolled through a virtual design. In the prospective study, cohorts were assigned on the basis of participant-reported clinical history obtained from a screening survey and a study questionnaire. Mobile phlebotomists in the prospective study collected whole blood, serum and a nasopharyngeal or oropharyngeal swab from every participant. Over an approximately 2-month period, participants in the prospective study had the option of providing additional blood draws and questionnaires. Prospective study blood samples were shipped either frozen or at room temperature before DNA extraction. Overall results and qualifications from the work: Clinical and demographic metadata were provided uncurated, with the amount varying by source and participant.

The sequence links TRBV9 to TRBJ1-1, with 9 bases in between that match TRBD1. The sequence came from a woman between 45 and 65 years old with acute COVID-19. What was sequenced was PBMCs or T cells enriched from blood (not recorded which). Here is the DNA: TGTGCCAGCAGCGTAGTGGGACAGGGAACTGAAGCTTTCTTT. This encodes CASSVVGQGTEAFF.